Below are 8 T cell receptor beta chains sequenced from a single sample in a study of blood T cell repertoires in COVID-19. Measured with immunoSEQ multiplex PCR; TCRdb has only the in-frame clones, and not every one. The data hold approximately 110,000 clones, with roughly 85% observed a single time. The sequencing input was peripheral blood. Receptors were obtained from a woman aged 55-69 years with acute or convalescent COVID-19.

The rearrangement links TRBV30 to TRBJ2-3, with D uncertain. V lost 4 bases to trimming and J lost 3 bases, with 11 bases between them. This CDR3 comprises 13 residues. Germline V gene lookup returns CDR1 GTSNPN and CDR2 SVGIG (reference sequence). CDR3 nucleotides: TGTGCCTGGACTCTTGGGCTTACAGATACGCAGTATTTT. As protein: CAWTLGLTDTQYF.

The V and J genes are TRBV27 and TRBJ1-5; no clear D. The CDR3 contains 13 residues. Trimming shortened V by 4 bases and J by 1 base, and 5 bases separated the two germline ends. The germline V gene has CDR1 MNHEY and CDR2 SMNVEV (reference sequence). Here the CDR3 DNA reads TGTGCCAGCAGTTCGGGGAGCAATCAGCCCCAGCATTTT. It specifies CASSSGSNQPQHF.

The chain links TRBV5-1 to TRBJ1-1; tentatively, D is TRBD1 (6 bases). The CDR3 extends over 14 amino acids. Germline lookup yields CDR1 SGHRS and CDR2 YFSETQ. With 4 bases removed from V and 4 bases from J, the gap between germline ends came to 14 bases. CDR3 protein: CASSNRDKGTEAFF. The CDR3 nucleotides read TGCGCCAGCAGCAACCGGGACAAGGGCACTGAAGCTTTCTTT.

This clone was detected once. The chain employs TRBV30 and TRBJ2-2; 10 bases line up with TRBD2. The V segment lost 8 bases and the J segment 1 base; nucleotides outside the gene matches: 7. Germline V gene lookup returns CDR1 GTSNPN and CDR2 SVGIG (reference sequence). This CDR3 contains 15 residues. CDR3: CARERGGRNTGELFF. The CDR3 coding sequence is TGTGCCCGAGAGCGGGGGGGCAGGAACACCGGGGAGCTGTTTTTT.

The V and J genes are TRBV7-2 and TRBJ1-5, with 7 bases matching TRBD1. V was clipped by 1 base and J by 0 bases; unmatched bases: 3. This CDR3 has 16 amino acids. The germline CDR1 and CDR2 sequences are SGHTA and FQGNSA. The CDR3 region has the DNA TGTGCCAGCAGCTTAGGGGGACAGCTTAGCAATCAGCCCCAGCATTTT. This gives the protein CASSLGGQLSNQPQHF.

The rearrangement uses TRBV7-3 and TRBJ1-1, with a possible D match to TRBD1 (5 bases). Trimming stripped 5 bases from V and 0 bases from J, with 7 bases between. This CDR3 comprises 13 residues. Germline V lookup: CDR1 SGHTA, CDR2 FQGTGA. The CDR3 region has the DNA TGTGCCAGCAGCGAAGGGGTGAACACTGAAGCTTTCTTT. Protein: CASSEGVNTEAFF.

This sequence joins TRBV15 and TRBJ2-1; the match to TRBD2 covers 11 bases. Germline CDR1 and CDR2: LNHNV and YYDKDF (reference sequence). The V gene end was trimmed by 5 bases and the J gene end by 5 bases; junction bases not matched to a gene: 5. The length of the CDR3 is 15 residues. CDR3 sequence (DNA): TGTGCCACCAGCGAAACTAGCGGGAGCAACAATGAGCAGTTCTTC. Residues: CATSETSGSNNEQFF.

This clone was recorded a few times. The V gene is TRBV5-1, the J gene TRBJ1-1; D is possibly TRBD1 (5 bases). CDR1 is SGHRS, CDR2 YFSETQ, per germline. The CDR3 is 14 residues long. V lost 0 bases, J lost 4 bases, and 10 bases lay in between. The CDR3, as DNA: TGCGCCAGCAGCTTGGCCGGAGGGGTCACTGAAGCTTTCTTT. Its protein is CASSLAGGVTEAFF. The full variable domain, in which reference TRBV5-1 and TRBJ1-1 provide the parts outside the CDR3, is KAGVTQTPRYLIKTRGQQVTLSCSPISGHRSVSWYQQTPGQGLQFLFEYFSETQRNKGNFPGRFSGRQFSNSRSEMNVSTLELGDSALYLCASSLAGGVTEAFFGQGTRLTVV.